These 32 T cell receptor beta chains were sequenced from one sample in a study of response to subunit inactivated influenza vaccine. TCRdb reprocessed the RT-PCR reads via MiXCR and lists one record per CDR3 protein. The sample consists of 530,000 or so distinct CDR3 sequences, approximately 14% of them appearing once. The source was PBMCs from blood, collected approximately 12 days after vaccination. The receptor source for this set is a man aged 50-59 years who received an inactivated influenza vaccine.

This clonotype was detected ten times or more. The CDR3 DNA is TGCAGTGCTGAAGCGAGAACAGATACGCAGTATTTT. This sequence encodes CSAEARTDTQYF. V gene TRBV20-1 combines with J gene TRBJ2-3; D is ambiguous. The ends were cut back, 5 bases at V and 3 bases at J, with 9 bases in the middle. The CDR3 spans 12 residues. Germline loops: CDR1 DFQATT, CDR2 SNEGSKA (reference sequence).

The chain has TRBV12-3 or TRBV12-4 and TRBJ2-1; TRBD2 matches 10 bases. This CDR3 contains 15 residues. Losses at the gene ends were 7 bases for V and 7 bases for J; bases not matched to a gene: 10. Here the CDR3 reads CASTPQRGGQNEQFF. CDR3 DNA: TGTGCCAGCACCCCCCAGCGGGGGGGCCAAAATGAGCAGTTCTTC.

The chain carries TRBV21-1 and TRBJ2-2; whether TRBD2, the table's D call, matches the DNA was not checked. TRBV21-1 is flagged as a pseudogene. CDR3 size: 20 residues. The CDR3 sequence: CASSKVARGLAALSTGELFF. The DNA for the CDR3 is TGTGCCAGCAGCAAAGTCGCCCGCGGACTAGCGGCCTTAAGCACCGGGGAGCTGTTTTTT.

This clonotype was seen at least ten times. The chain uses TRBV20-1 and TRBJ1-1, with 7 bases identical to TRBD1. The V and J ends lost 7 bases and 0 bases, in that order; junction bases with no gene match: 8. The germline CDR1 and CDR2 sequences are DFQATT and SNEGSKA (reference sequence). The CDR3 runs to 14 residues. The CDR3 loop is CSGTTGPMNTEAFF. As DNA, the CDR3 is TGCAGTGGCACGACAGGGCCCATGAACACTGAAGCTTTCTTT.

This clonotype was seen a handful of times. V usage is TRBV9 and J usage is TRBJ1-6, with 7 bases fitting TRBD1. CDR1 SGDLS and CDR2 YYNGEE come from the germline V gene. V was pared by 0 bases and J by 8 bases, with 5 bases of the junction left unmatched. The CDR3 length is 15 residues. As DNA, the CDR3 is TGTGCCAGCAGCGTAGGCAGGGGGTCTCATTCACCCCTCCACTTT. Its translation is CASSVGRGSHSPLHF.

The genes are TRBV10-3 and TRBJ2-7; 11 nucleotides align to TRBD2. J lost 7 bases, V lost 2 bases, and 4 bases had no gene match. The CDR3 length is 14 residues. Germline CDR1 reads ENHRY; CDR2 reads SYGVKD. The CDR3 nucleotides are TGTGCCATCAGTGAGCCTCGACTAGCGGGAGAGCAGTACTTC. Its protein is CAISEPRLAGEQYF.

V and J are TRBV5-5 and TRBJ1-5, with TRBD1 matching 9 bases. Germline CDR1 and CDR2: SGHKS and YYEKEE (reference sequence). Trimming took 4 bases from V and 6 from J; bases not matched to a gene: 5. This CDR3 is 14 amino acids long. DNA of the CDR3: TGTGCCAGCAGCAAACAGGGGGCGGGTCAGCCCCAGCATTTT. Translation gives CASSKQGAGQPQHF.

This rearrangement joins TRBV6-2 or TRBV6-3 to TRBJ2-1; the D call may be TRBD1 or TRBD2 (5 bases each). The CDR3 covers 21 residues. The V end lost 0 bases, the J end lost 6 bases, and 30 bases lay between the germline ends. Germline lookup yields CDR1 MNHEY and CDR2 SVGEGT. DNA of the CDR3: TGTGCCAGCAGTTACTCCAATACTATCTCGTTCGGGACCCGGCACCCCAATGAGCAGTTCTTC. Translating it yields CASSYSNTISFGTRHPNEQFF.

This clonotype has more than one count but fewer than ten. The chain is built from TRBV2 and TRBJ1-5, with D uncertain. Trimming cost V 4 bases and J 4 bases, with 8 bases left between them. Germline CDR1 reads SNHLY; CDR2 reads FYNNEI. The CDR3 loop spans 13 amino acids. DNA for the CDR3: TGTGCCAGCAGTGGGGGTCCAAATCAGCCCCAGCATTTT. It yields the protein CASSGGPNQPQHF.

This clonotype has only a few counts. The chain combines TRBV5-1 with TRBJ2-7, with D perhaps being TRBD1 or TRBD2 (6 bases each). V was shortened by 0 bases and J by 11 bases, with 15 bases between the two germline ends. CDR1 is SGHRS and CDR2 is YFSETQ in the germline V gene. The CDR3 consists of 13 residues. Here the CDR3 reads CASSLEEGQGEYF. Written as DNA, the CDR3 is TGCGCCAGCAGCTTGGAGGAGGGACAAGGGGAGTACTTC.

This clonotype showed up many times. The chain is built from TRBV10-3 and TRBJ2-7; D unclear. The CDR3 contains 12 residues. Germline V lookup: CDR1 ENHRY, CDR2 SYGVKD. V was clipped by 4 bases and J by 4 bases, with 8 bases between them. The CDR3 spells CAISGNSYEQYF. CDR3 in DNA: TGTGCCATCAGTGGTAACAGTTACGAGCAGTACTTC.

This clonotype appeared a few times. The chain uses TRBV5-1 and TRBJ2-2; D ambiguous. The V gene's germline CDR1 is SGHRS and CDR2 YFSETQ. The CDR3 covers 14 residues. With 2 bases removed from V and 5 bases from J, the gap between germline ends came to 10 bases. As DNA, the CDR3 is TGCGCCAGCAGCTTAAGGGAACGGACCGGGGAGCTGTTTTTT. Its translation: CASSLRERTGELFF.

V and J are TRBV7-2 and TRBJ2-5; weak D call: TRBD1 (5 bases). The V gene's germline CDR1 is SGHTA and CDR2 FQGNSA. This CDR3 is 13 amino acids long. The germline V and J ends were trimmed by 6 bases and 4 bases, with 12 bases remaining between them. CDR3 region: CASRRTTRETQYF. The CDR3 DNA reads TGTGCCAGCAGACGGACAACCCGAGAGACCCAGTACTTC.

The genes are TRBV20-1 and TRBJ2-1; 9 bases match TRBD1. From germline, CDR1 is DFQATT and CDR2 SNEGSKA (reference sequence). CDR3 length equals 14 residues. Losses at the gene ends were 4 bases for V and 7 bases for J; bases not matched to a gene: 8. The CDR3 bases are TGCAGTGCTACACAGGGGGCATTTGAGAATGAGCAGTTCTTC. This sequence encodes CSATQGAFENEQFF.

J is TRBJ2-1 and V is TRBV12-3 or TRBV12-4; 9 bases align to TRBD1. The J segment lost 3 bases and the V segment lost 7 bases, leaving 4 bases of the junction unmatched. The CDR3 is made up of 14 amino acids. CDR3 region: CASTRTGDYNEQFF. The CDR3 DNA reads TGTGCCAGCACCCGGACAGGGGACTACAATGAGCAGTTCTTC.

This clonotype has at least ten counts. The chain is built from TRBV12-3 or TRBV12-4 and TRBJ2-2; weak D call: TRBD1 (6 bases). V was trimmed by 5 bases and J by 7 bases, leaving 11 bases between them. The CDR3 sequence is 13 residues long. CDR3 sequence: CASSLNRVGELFF. In DNA, the CDR3 is TGTGCCAGCAGTCTGAACAGGGTCGGGGAGCTGTTTTTT.

This rearrangement joins TRBV18 to TRBJ1-1, with D uncertain. The V end lost 6 bases, the J end lost 3 bases, and 8 bases lay between the germline ends. This CDR3 comprises 12 residues. Per the germline V gene, CDR1 is KGHSH and CDR2 is LQKENI. The CDR3 bases are TGTGCCAGCTCGGAGATGGACACTGAAGCTTTCTTT. It encodes CASSEMDTEAFF.

V gene TRBV5-6 combines with J gene TRBJ2-7, with D possibly TRBD1 on 5 matching bases. This CDR3 is 17 amino acids long. V lost 0 bases and J lost 2, with 18 bases in between. Per germline, CDR1 SGHDT and CDR2 YYEEEE. In nucleotides, the CDR3 is TGTGCCAGCAGCTTGGGACAGAAATGGGGTGTGCCCTACGAGCAGTACTTC. This gives the protein CASSLGQKWGVPYEQYF.

This clonotype appeared a few times. J is TRBJ1-5 and V is TRBV12-3 or TRBV12-4; D is unclear. This CDR3 has 12 residues. Between the trimmed V and J ends, which lost 3 bases and 5 bases, there was a span of 5 bases. In DNA, the CDR3 is TGTGCCAGCAGTTTCCACGATCAGCCCCAGCATTTT. This encodes CASSFHDQPQHF.

This chain's CDR3 is CASSAKVLGTDTQYF. CDR3 in DNA: TGTGCCAGCAGTGCAAAGGTGTTGGGCACAGATACGCAGTATTTT. The chain uses TRBV2 and TRBJ2-3; D gene unclear. The germline gives CDR1 SNHLY, CDR2 FYNNEI. V lost 4 bases and J lost 1, with 12 bases in between. This CDR3 has 15 amino acids.

This clonotype was recorded a few times. The chain links TRBV10-3 to TRBJ2-3; 13 bases are a match to TRBD2. The CDR3 extends over 15 amino acids. The V segment lost 6 bases and the J segment 4 bases; nucleotides outside the gene matches: 4. Germline CDR1 reads ENHRY; CDR2 reads SYGVKD. In DNA form, the CDR3 reads TGTGCCATCAGCCAAGGACTAGCGGGGGCAGATACGCAGTATTTT. Translating gives CAISQGLAGADTQYF.

This clonotype was seen only a few times. The V call is TRBV10-3, the J call TRBJ2-7; D tentatively reads TRBD1 or TRBD2 (5 bases each). Germline lookup yields CDR1 ENHRY and CDR2 SYGVKD. This CDR3 contains 15 residues. Trimming removed 1 base from V and 4 bases from J, with 14 bases in between. CDR3 in DNA: TGTGCCATCAGTGAGTTACTGGGGACGGGATACGAGCAGTACTTC. Its translation: CAISELLGTGYEQYF.

This clonotype was counted only a few times. V and J are TRBV18 and TRBJ2-2, with TRBD1 as a possible D gene (6 bases). Germline V gives CDR1 KGHSH, CDR2 LQKENI. CDR3 length: 14 amino acids. The V end lost 2 bases, the J end lost 4 bases, and 8 bases lay between the germline ends. The CDR3 loop reads CASSPVQGTGELFF. In DNA, the CDR3 is TGTGCCAGCTCACCAGTACAGGGCACCGGGGAGCTGTTTTTT.

This clonotype occurred a few times. The CDR3 reads CSVKSGYNEQFF. The CDR3 DNA follows: TGCAGCGTTAAAAGCGGCTACAATGAGCAGTTCTTC. The chain couples TRBV29-1 to TRBJ2-1; TRBD2 might be the D (5 bases). In germline, CDR1 is SQVTM, CDR2 ANQGSEA. V gave up 5 bases and J gave up 3 bases, with 8 bases separating them. This CDR3 has 12 residues.

The chain couples TRBV12-3 or TRBV12-4 to TRBJ2-1, with 7 bases matching TRBD2. There are 14 residues in the CDR3. Germline trimming cut 2 bases from V and 5 bases from J; bases unmatched to any gene: 3. The CDR3 bases are TGTGCCAGCAGTTTATTAGCGGGTGACAATGAGCAGTTCTTC. This gives the protein CASSLLAGDNEQFF.

In this sample, this clonotype turned up a few times. The chain combines TRBV5-4 with TRBJ2-5, with TRBD1 matching 10 bases. Germline loops: CDR1 SGHNT, CDR2 YYREEE (reference sequence). V lost 9 bases, J lost 2 bases, and 4 bases stayed unmatched. The CDR3 is 13 amino acids. CDR3 nucleotide sequence: TGTGCCACCTGGACAGGGGGTCAAGAGACCCAGTACTTC. It yields the protein CATWTGGQETQYF.

V usage is TRBV7-9 and J usage is TRBJ2-7; 7 positions agree with TRBD1. The germline CDR1 and CDR2 sequences are SEHNR and FQNEAQ (reference sequence). Trimming removed 5 bases from V and 2 bases from J; junction bases left unmatched: 15. This CDR3 has 17 residues. The CDR3 loop is CASSPVQGIRPTYEQYF. The CDR3 DNA follows: TGTGCCAGCAGCCCCGTACAGGGGATCAGGCCGACCTACGAGCAGTACTTC.

V usage is TRBV20-1 and J usage is TRBJ2-2, with D maybe TRBD2 (5 bases). Germline lookup yields CDR1 DFQATT and CDR2 SNEGSKA (reference sequence). This CDR3 is 15 amino acids long. Trimming shortened V by 1 base and J by 5 bases, and 14 bases separated the two germline ends. For the CDR3, the DNA is TGCAGTGCTAGAGGACTACCCGGTCAGACCGGGGAGCTGTTTTTT. Translated, it gives CSARGLPGQTGELFF.

This clonotype has at least ten counts. The V and J genes are TRBV11-2 and TRBJ1-4; possible D gene TRBD1, 6 bases. The CDR3 contains 14 residues. V lost 5 bases to trimming and J lost 5 bases, with 12 bases between them. Germline V gene lookup returns CDR1 SGHAT and CDR2 FQNNGV. CDR3 amino acids: CASSPGTPNEKLFF. The DNA of the CDR3 is TGTGCCAGCAGCCCCGGGACACCGAATGAAAAACTGTTTTTT.

This clonotype turned up a few times. This chain links TRBV12-3 or TRBV12-4 with TRBJ2-3, with 7 bases fitting TRBD2. This CDR3 is 16 amino acids long. J gave up 0 bases and V 7 bases, and 10 bases lay outside the gene matches. The CDR3: CASTARASGSTDTQYF. For the CDR3, the DNA is TGTGCCAGCACTGCACGGGCTAGCGGAAGCACAGATACGCAGTATTTT.

V gene TRBV3-1 combines with J gene TRBJ2-4; D is unclear. This CDR3 comprises 14 residues. The ends were cut back, 3 bases at V and 1 base at J, with 7 bases in the middle. Germline-derived CDR1 and CDR2 are LGHDT and YNNKEL (reference sequence). Written as DNA, the CDR3 is TGTGCCAGCAGCCAGAATGATGCCAAAAACATTCAGTACTTC. As protein: CASSQNDAKNIQYF.

Comment on this clonotype: One end of the junction does not line up with germline, which may come from a read error. The rearrangement joins TRBV29-1 to TRBJ2-2; maybe TRBD2 (6 bases). The germline V gene encodes CDR1 SQVTM and CDR2 ANQGSEA. The CDR3 has 12 residues. CDR3 region: CSVVGSTGGLFF. DNA for the CDR3: TGCAGCGTTGTGGGCAGTACCGGGGGGCTGTTTTTT.